The clone carrying this T cell receptor (beta chain) has at least ten counts. This CDR3 region has 14 residues. V shed 5 bases and J 3 bases; nucleotides not matched to a gene: 6. The V gene's germline CDR1 is DFQATT and CDR2 SNEGSKA (reference sequence). TCRdb processed the RT-PCR reads anew with MiXCR; each CDR3 protein has one entry. The sample has about 700,000 distinct CDR3 sequences; around 14% are singletons. The sample comprised memory CD4+ T cells from blood. The sequence was obtained from a female donor in good health, serving as a healthy control. J is TRBJ2-3 and V is TRBV20-1, with 9 bases fitting TRBD2. The CDR3 region has the DNA TGCAGTGCTGCCCGAGCGGGAGGTACAGATACGCAGTATTTT. The encoded protein is CSAARAGGTDTQYF.